These 14 T cell receptor beta chains originate from one sample sequenced in a study of beta chain features in type 1 diabetes. Since all of the isolated RNA was reverse transcribed, expressed TCRB transcripts were what got sequenced. Sequencing used immunoSEQ multiplex PCR; TCRdb keeps in-frame clones, though not all of them. The table includes about 230,000 clones, roughly 9.6% detected once. The specimen sequenced was naive CD4+ T cells from blood. Every receptor here comes from a woman younger than 30 in good health.

The chain couples TRBV7-9 to TRBJ2-1, with 13 nucleotides matching TRBD2. Trimming took 3 bases from V and 4 from J; bases not matched to a gene: 6. CDR3 length: 17 residues. Germline assignment: CDR1 SEHNR and CDR2 FQNEAQ (reference sequence). CDR3 loop: CASSLYGTSGKYNEQFF. The CDR3 nucleotides read TGTGCCAGCAGCTTGTACGGGACTAGCGGGAAGTACAATGAGCAGTTCTTC.

This clone appeared a few times. V is TRBV5-5 and J is TRBJ1-5; a weak D match, TRBD1 (6 bases). The V end was cut by 4 bases, the J end by 6 bases, with 14 bases between. Germline V gene data show CDR1 as SGHKS and CDR2 as YYEKEE (reference sequence). The CDR3 is made up of 14 amino acids. The CDR3 DNA is TGTGCCAGCAGCGTCACAGGGCCCTCTCAGCCCCAGCATTTT. Encoded protein: CASSVTGPSQPQHF.

This chain joins TRBV9 and TRBJ1-6; possibly TRBD1 for D (5 bases). The CDR3 runs to 14 residues. Trimming left V 5 bases short and J 3 bases short, with 9 bases between. CDR1 is SGDLS, CDR2 YYNGEE, per germline. CDR3: CASSGDSYNSPLHF. In DNA form, the CDR3 reads TGTGCCAGCAGTGGCGACAGCTATAATTCACCCCTCCACTTT. The whole variable domain, filled in from reference TRBV9 and TRBJ1-6, reads DSGVTQTPKHLITATGQRVTLRCSPRSGDLSVYWYQQSLDQGLQFLIQYYNGEERAKGNILERFSAQQFPDLHSELNLSSLELGDSALYFCASSGDSYNSPLHFGNGTRLTVT.

This clone was recorded a few times. This same CDR3 is encoded by further DNA sequences in the sample. The V gene is TRBV30, the J gene TRBJ2-5; a possible D gene is TRBD1 (7 bases). Trimming pared 4 bases from V and 1 base from J, leaving 10 bases between. This CDR3 has 13 amino acids. The germline V gene has CDR1 GTSNPN and CDR2 SVGIG (reference sequence). The CDR3 here is CAWNRGLQETQYF. DNA for the CDR3: TGTGCCTGGAACAGGGGACTCCAAGAGACCCAGTACTTC.

This clone has a handful of counts. Other DNA sequences of this sample code for an identical CDR3. This chain connects TRBV5-1 to TRBJ1-1; 11 positions match TRBD1. Germline CDR1 and CDR2: SGHRS and YFSETQ. Trimming removed 3 bases from V and 5 bases from J; junction bases left unmatched: 3. The CDR3 covers 14 residues. Here the CDR3 reads CASSSGTGGTEAFF. CDR3 nucleotide sequence: TGCGCCAGCAGCTCGGGGACAGGGGGAACTGAAGCTTTCTTT.

The chain combines TRBV25-1 with TRBJ2-7, with D tentatively TRBD2 (5 bases). Germline values: CDR1 MGHDK, CDR2 SYGVNS. This CDR3 spans 15 amino acids. V lost 3 bases, J lost 7 bases, and 19 bases lay in between. Written as DNA, the CDR3 is TGTGCCAGCAGTGACCCCGGACTGCCGGAGGATGAGCAGTACTTC. Translation: CASSDPGLPEDEQYF.

The rearrangement joins TRBV13 to TRBJ2-7, with unresolved D. Germline V lookup: CDR1 PRHDT, CDR2 FYEKMQ (reference sequence). The CDR3 has 13 residues. Trimming cost V 2 bases and J 5 bases, with 10 bases left between them. The CDR3 loop reads CASSLFGSHEQYF. Here the CDR3 DNA reads TGTGCCAGCAGCTTATTCGGGTCCCACGAGCAGTACTTC.

This clone has just a few counts. The rearrangement links TRBV5-1 to TRBJ2-5, with 13 positions matching TRBD2. From germline, CDR1 is SGHRS and CDR2 YFSETQ. The trim removed 5 bases at V and 5 bases at J, leaving 9 bases unmatched. The CDR3 totals 16 residues. This CDR3 is CASSGGLAGVRETQYF. The CDR3 DNA follows: TGCGCCAGCAGTGGTGGACTAGCGGGAGTACGCGAGACCCAGTACTTC. Full variable domain (outside the CDR3, taken from reference TRBV5-1 and TRBJ2-5): KAGVTQTPRYLIKTRGQQVTLSCSPISGHRSVSWYQQTPGQGLQFLFEYFSETQRNKGNFPGRFSGRQFSNSRSEMNVSTLELGDSALYLCASSGGLAGVRETQYFGPGTRLLVL.

V gene TRBV9 combines with J gene TRBJ2-3; no definite D call. The CDR3 runs 14 residues. Germline V gives CDR1 SGDLS, CDR2 YYNGEE. Between the trimmed V and J ends, which lost 0 bases and 4 bases, there was a span of 9 bases. CDR3 sequence (DNA): TGTGCCAGCAGCGTAGGCCTAGACCCAGATACGCAGTATTTT. This translates into CASSVGLDPDTQYF.

This clone was detected only a few times. The V gene is TRBV18, the J gene TRBJ2-5; 7 nucleotides align to TRBD1. Germline assignment: CDR1 KGHSH and CDR2 LQKENI. CDR3 length: 15 amino acids. V lost 0 bases, J lost 3 bases, and 4 bases stayed unmatched. This CDR3 reads CASSPPGQIKETQYF. The CDR3 DNA reads as TGTGCCAGCTCACCACCGGGACAGATAAAAGAGACCCAGTACTTC.

The chain links TRBV19 to TRBJ2-7; D is perhaps TRBD1 (5 bases). V lost 8 bases to trimming and J lost 3 bases, with 14 bases between them. The germline CDR1 and CDR2 sequences are LNHDA and SQIVND (reference sequence). CDR3 size: 13 residues. This chain's CDR3 is CASAIGQLYEQYF. CDR3 in DNA: TGTGCCAGTGCGATTGGACAACTCTACGAGCAGTACTTC.

This chain joins TRBV7-2 and TRBJ2-1, with 8 bases that match TRBD2. The CDR3 length is 15 residues. The V gene's germline CDR1 is SGHTA and CDR2 FQGNSA. V lost 1 base, J lost 4 bases, and 3 bases stayed unmatched. CDR3 sequence: CASSLELAAYNEQFF. The CDR3 DNA is TGTGCCAGCAGCTTAGAACTAGCGGCTTACAATGAGCAGTTCTTC.

There are a few counts of this clone. The gene calls are TRBV29-1 and TRBJ2-1; 15 nucleotides align to TRBD2. The V and J ends lost 5 bases and 7 bases, in that order; junction bases with no gene match: 15. The CDR3 totals 18 residues. From germline, CDR1 is SQVTM and CDR2 ANQGSEA. The CDR3 DNA is TGCAGCGTTCTAACCCCAGGCCGGACTAGCGGGAGGGCAAATGAGCAGTTCTTC. It specifies CSVLTPGRTSGRANEQFF.

This clone came up a few times. The chain carries TRBV30 and TRBJ1-2; the D gene is possibly TRBD1 (6 bases). Per the germline V gene, CDR1 is GTSNPN and CDR2 is SVGIG (reference sequence). V dropped 0 bases and J dropped 0 bases, with 17 bases sitting between them. The CDR3 totals 17 residues. CDR3: CAWSVRQGRVSNYGYTF. The CDR3 DNA is TGTGCCTGGAGTGTACGGCAGGGGAGGGTCTCTAACTATGGCTACACCTTC.